Listed below are T cell receptor beta chains from one sample, sequenced in a study of regulatory T cells in long-lasting Graves disease. TCRdb reprocessed the multiplex PCR reads with MiXCR, giving one entry per CDR3 protein. The repertoire has about 300,000 distinct CDR3 sequences, about 20% of them found once; the top ten carry more than 35%. Sequenced here: peripheral blood mononuclear cells (PBMCs), sampled at new diagnosis, from a patient treated with antithyroid drugs. The receptors derive from a female donor with Graves disease. Each CDR3 is given with its conserved first and last residue. The order of the fields is CDR3 protein, CDR3 DNA, D gene, V gene, J gene, clone size. The D gene is left open where the match is weak. Size is omitted from some rows. Given values are once, few, many or a class for expanded clones.

CDR3 protein: CASRMRGNPRETQYF
CDR3 DNA: TGTGCCAGTAGAATGCGGGGCAACCCCCGGGAGACCCAGTACTTC
D gene: NA
V gene: TRBV19
J gene: TRBJ2-5
clone size: many

CDR3 protein: CASSPVGLAGGDTQYF
CDR3 DNA: TGCGCCAGCAGCCCCGTCGGACTAGCGGGGGGGGATACGCAGTATTTT
D gene: TRBD2
V gene: TRBV4-1
J gene: TRBJ2-3
clone size: few

CDR3 protein: CASMIGLAGKQSSYNEQFF
CDR3 DNA: TGTGCCAGCATGATAGGACTAGCGGGTAAACAGAGCTCCTACAATGAGCAGTTCTTC
D gene: TRBD2
V gene: TRBV6-1
J gene: TRBJ2-1
clone size: few

CDR3 protein: CASSVGGQGIGELFF
CDR3 DNA: TGTGCCAGCAGCGTAGGAGGACAGGGGATCGGGGAGCTGTTTTTT
D gene: TRBD1
V gene: TRBV9
J gene: TRBJ2-2
clone size: many

CDR3 protein: CSARQGDYGYTF
CDR3 DNA: TGCAGTGCTAGACAGGGAGACTATGGCTACACCTTC
D gene: NA
V gene: TRBV20-1
J gene: TRBJ1-2
clone size: many

CDR3 protein: CASGDSPQAFF
CDR3 DNA: TGTGCCAGTGGGGACAGCCCGCAAGCTTTCTTT
D gene: TRBD1
V gene: TRBV19
J gene: TRBJ1-1
clone size: NA

CDR3 protein: CAAGTGRAYNEQFF
CDR3 DNA: TGTGCCGCCGGTACCGGGAGGGCCTACAATGAGCAGTTCTTC
D gene: TRBD2
V gene: TRBV27
J gene: TRBJ2-1
clone size: many

CDR3 protein: CASSIERISTDTQYF
CDR3 DNA: TGTGCCAGCAGTATTGAGCGGATTAGCACAGATACGCAGTATTTT
D gene: NA
V gene: TRBV12-3/TRBV12-4
J gene: TRBJ2-3
clone size: many

CDR3 protein: CSAGWGRGAFF
CDR3 DNA: TGCAGTGCTGGGTGGGGGCGAGGAGCTTTCTTT
D gene: NA
V gene: TRBV20-1
J gene: TRBJ1-1
clone size: many

CDR3 protein: CASSWDSYNEQFF
CDR3 DNA: TGTGCCAGCAGCTGGGACAGCTACAATGAGCAGTTCTTC
D gene: TRBD1
V gene: TRBV6-2/TRBV6-3
J gene: TRBJ2-1
clone size: many

CDR3 protein: CASSDLAGEWIEQFF
CDR3 DNA: TGCGCCAGCAGTGACTTAGCGGGAGAGTGGATTGAGCAGTTCTTC
D gene: TRBD2
V gene: TRBV10-1
J gene: TRBJ2-1
clone size: few

CDR3 protein: CSARNLQGSNTEAFF
CDR3 DNA: TGCAGTGCCAGGAACCTACAGGGTTCGAACACTGAAGCTTTCTTT
D gene: NA
V gene: TRBV20-1
J gene: TRBJ1-1
clone size: many

CDR3 protein: CASSLTLWDRISYEQYF
CDR3 DNA: TGTGCCAGCAGCTTAACGTTATGGGACAGGATTTCCTACGAGCAGTACTTC
D gene: TRBD1
V gene: TRBV7-2
J gene: TRBJ2-7
clone size: many

CDR3 protein: CASSFDPPSAGNTIYF
CDR3 DNA: TGTGCCAGCAGTTTCGACCCCCCAAGCGCTGGAAACACCATATATTTT
D gene: NA
V gene: TRBV12-3/TRBV12-4
J gene: TRBJ1-3
clone size: many

CDR3 protein: CASSYMTGRGTDTQYF
CDR3 DNA: TGTGCCAGCAGTTATATGACAGGGCGAGGCACAGATACGCAGTATTTT
D gene: TRBD1
V gene: TRBV6-5
J gene: TRBJ2-3
clone size: many

CDR3 protein: CASALSGTGYEQYF
CDR3 DNA: TGTGCCAGTGCCCTTTCCGGGACAGGGTACGAGCAGTACTTC
D gene: TRBD1
V gene: TRBV19
J gene: TRBJ2-7
clone size: NA